This is a list of T cell receptor beta chains from one sample in a study of blood T cell repertoires in COVID-19. The method was immunoSEQ multiplex PCR; TCRdb's version includes in-frame clones alone and lacks a portion of them. The table shows approximately 19,000 clones, with roughly 93% occurring only once. The sample comprised peripheral blood. The receptors derive from a human donor in a cohort sampled during active COVID-19. Both conserved end residues are part of each CDR3. A D gene is named only where the DNA matches it firmly. The size entry is marked missing in some rows and otherwise reads once, few, many or a size class.

V gene: TRBV4-1; J gene: TRBJ1-1; D gene: TRBD1; clone size: .; CDR3 DNA: TGCGCCAGCAGGTTGGGACAGGGAGGCTTCTTT; CDR3 protein: CASRLGQGGFF
V gene: TRBV9; J gene: TRBJ2-3; D gene: .; clone size: .; CDR3 DNA: TGTGCCAGCAGCGTGACGGGGGTCACAGATACGCAGTATTTT; CDR3 protein: CASSVTGVTDTQYF
V gene: TRBV11-2; J gene: TRBJ2-3; D gene: TRBD2; clone size: .; CDR3 DNA: TGTGCCAGCAGCTTAAGGCGGGGGACTAGCACAGATACGCAGTATTTT; CDR3 protein: CASSLRRGTSTDTQYF
V gene: TRBV28; J gene: TRBJ2-7; D gene: .; clone size: once; CDR3 DNA: TGTGCCAGCAGTTTAAACAGGGCCGTCCCCCACGAGCAGTACTTC; CDR3 protein: CASSLNRAVPHEQYF
V gene: TRBV11-2; J gene: TRBJ2-5; D gene: TRBD1; clone size: .; CDR3 DNA: TGTGCCAGCAGCCAAGCAAGACAGGGGGCAAAGACCCAGTACTTC; CDR3 protein: CASSQARQGAKTQYF
V gene: TRBV4-1; J gene: TRBJ2-7; D gene: TRBD1; clone size: .; CDR3 DNA: TGCGCCAGCAGCCAAGGCGGGACAGGAGACTACGAGCAGTACTTC; CDR3 protein: CASSQGGTGDYEQYF
V gene: TRBV6-5; J gene: TRBJ1-1; D gene: .; clone size: .; CDR3 DNA: TGTGCCAGCAGTTCCCTACAGGGTGAGAACACTGAAGCTTTCTTT; CDR3 protein: CASSSLQGENTEAFF
V gene: TRBV19; J gene: TRBJ2-4; D gene: TRBD1; clone size: .; CDR3 DNA: TGTGCCAGCAAATACTTAGGGGCCGGGACAGGGTTTGACATTCAGTACTTC; CDR3 protein: CASKYLGAGTGFDIQYF
V gene: TRBV11-2; J gene: TRBJ2-3; D gene: .; clone size: .; CDR3 DNA: TGTGCCAGCAGCAACGGAGACACAGATACGCAGTATTTT; CDR3 protein: CASSNGDTDTQYF
V gene: TRBV29-1; J gene: TRBJ2-2; D gene: .; clone size: .; CDR3 DNA: TGCAGCGTTGAGCCCCTTGGGCGAGGGGAGCTGTTTTTT; CDR3 protein: CSVEPLGRGELFF
V gene: TRBV18; J gene: TRBJ1-3; D gene: .; clone size: .; CDR3 DNA: TGTGCCAGCTCACCAGCGGGGTCTTACGGAAACACCATATATTTT; CDR3 protein: CASSPAGSYGNTIYF